A selection of T cell receptor beta chains follows, all from one sample in a study of vaccination and CD4 T cells after COVID-19. MiXCR, applied by TCRdb to the PCR reads, yields one record per CDR3 protein. The sample lists more than 13,000 distinct CDR3 sequences, 24% occurring once. For these TCRs, the target antigens are not known. Specimen: CD4+ T cells from blood, cultured in vitro, collected after SARS-CoV-2 vaccination. The source is a human donor who had recovered from COVID-19. Each CDR3 is given with its conserved first and last residue. A D gene is named only where the DNA matches it firmly. Where a row states a size, it is once, few, many or the class of an expanded clone; other rows omit it.

j_call,cdr3_length,d_call,v_call,clone_size,cdr3_aa,cdr3_nt
TRBJ1-5,15,NA,TRBV20-1,NA,CSARRRQYSNQPQHF,TGCAGTGCTAGACGTAGACAGTATAGCAATCAGCCCCAGCATTTT
TRBJ2-7,19,NA,TRBV4-3,few,CASRTPDHRVDWESVEQYF,TGCGCCAGCAGAACCCCCGATCACAGAGTCGATTGGGAGTCGGTCGAGCAGTACTTC
TRBJ1-4,10,NA,TRBV19,NA,CASGDEKLFF,TGTGCCAGTGGAGATGAAAAACTGTTTTTT
TRBJ2-1,15,TRBD2,TRBV20-1,NA,CSVRQRLADLQEQFF,TGCAGTGTAAGACAAAGACTAGCGGACCTACAAGAGCAGTTCTTC
TRBJ2-1,14,TRBD1,TRBV19,few,CASSTGQSRNEQFF,TGTGCCAGTAGTACGGGACAGTCTAGGAATGAGCAGTTCTTC
TRBJ1-2,16,NA,TRBV19,NA,CASSIIRAAGHYGYTF,TGTGCCAGTAGTATTATTAGGGCAGCCGGGCACTATGGCTACACCTTC
TRBJ1-1,15,NA,TRBV28,NA,CASKTGTPERTEAFF,TGTGCCAGCAAAACCGGGACACCTGAACGCACTGAAGCTTTCTTT
TRBJ2-6,15,NA,TRBV19,NA,CASSMGRSGANVLTF,TGTGCCAGTAGTATGGGGCGCTCTGGGGCCAACGTCCTGACTTTC
TRBJ1-3,14,NA,TRBV7-4,once,CASSVVGSGNTIYF,TGTGCCAGCAGCGTAGTTGGCTCTGGAAACACCATATATTTT
TRBJ2-1,18,TRBD2,TRBV28,few,CASSPGLAGSSPPNEQFF,TGTGCCAGCAGTCCGGGACTAGCGGGCTCCTCTCCCCCCAATGAGCAGTTCTTC
TRBJ2-6,16,NA,TRBV6-5,NA,CASSSWGARGANVLTF,TGTGCCAGCAGTTCTTGGGGGGCGCGGGGGGCCAACGTCCTGACTTTC
TRBJ1-2,16,NA,TRBV5-4,NA,CASSSWGTRTNYGYTF,TGTGCCAGCAGCTCCTGGGGGACACGAACTAACTATGGCTACACCTTC
TRBJ2-1,17,NA,TRBV20-1,NA,CSARYHFSRRSYNEQFF,TGCAGTGCTAGATACCACTTTAGCAGGAGGTCCTACAATGAGCAGTTCTTC
TRBJ2-4,14,NA,TRBV7-2,NA,CASSPLLDKNIQYF,TGTGCCAGCAGCCCCCTTCTAGACAAAAACATTCAGTACTTC
TRBJ1-5,15,NA,TRBV27,few,CASSSKQGIRQPQHF,TGTGCCAGCAGTTCAAAACAGGGAATCAGGCAGCCCCAGCATTTT
TRBJ2-2,15,NA,TRBV27,NA,CASSERAGRTGELFF,TGTGCCAGCAGTGAGAGGGCAGGGAGGACCGGGGAGCTGTTTTTT
TRBJ2-5,15,NA,TRBV11-3,NA,CASSQGHLDEETQYF,TGTGCCAGCAGCCAAGGGCATCTGGATGAAGAGACCCAGTACTTC
TRBJ1-5,17,TRBD1,TRBV29-1,few,CSVTPGLRGATYQPQHF,TGCAGCGTTACCCCCGGTCTCAGGGGGGCGACGTATCAGCCCCAGCATTTT
TRBJ1-1,13,NA,TRBV7-2,few,CASSDQGNTEAFF,TGTGCCAGCAGCGACCAGGGTAACACTGAAGCTTTCTTT
TRBJ2-1,13,NA,TRBV27,NA,CASSFRVANEQFF,TGTGCCAGCAGCTTCAGGGTTGCCAATGAGCAGTTCTTC
TRBJ1-1,14,NA,TRBV19,few,CASTSGGQNTEAFF,TGTGCCAGTACCTCGGGGGGACAGAACACTGAAGCTTTCTTT
TRBJ1-2,14,TRBD1,TRBV28,NA,CASSPGGRSYGYTF,TGTGCCAGCAGTCCAGGGGGAAGAAGCTATGGCTACACCTTC
TRBJ1-1,14,NA,TRBV19,medium-sized,CASSPTGRGTEAFF,TGTGCCAGTAGTCCCACGGGTCGGGGCACTGAAGCTTTCTTT
TRBJ2-7,15,TRBD2,TRBV28,medium-sized,CASSLGTGLGYEQYF,TGTGCCAGCAGTTTAGGTACTGGACTAGGCTACGAGCAGTACTTC
TRBJ1-3,13,NA,TRBV19,NA,CASSRISGNTIYF,TGTGCCAGTAGCCGGATCTCTGGAAACACCATATATTTT
TRBJ1-5,15,NA,TRBV19,few,CASSGGSGGSQPQHF,TGTGCCAGTAGCGGGGGATCGGGGGGCAGTCAGCCCCAGCATTTT
TRBJ2-7,14,NA,TRBV28,few,CASSLEAPTYEQYF,TGTGCCAGCAGTTTGGAGGCTCCTACCTACGAGCAGTACTTC
TRBJ2-2,17,TRBD2,TRBV7-9,NA,CASSFDLGGSWSGELFF,TGTGCCAGCAGCTTTGACCTCGGGGGGAGTTGGTCCGGGGAGCTGTTTTTT
TRBJ1-3,13,NA,TRBV5-4,NA,CASSPYKGNTIYF,TGTGCCAGCAGCCCCTACAAAGGAAACACCATATATTTT
TRBJ2-2,12,NA,TRBV6-1,few,CASDRNTGELFF,TGTGCCAGCGACAGGAACACCGGGGAGCTGTTTTTT
TRBJ2-3,17,NA,TRBV7-8,NA,CASSLYLILLATDTQYF,TGTGCCAGCAGCTTATATTTGATTTTGCTGGCTACAGATACGCAGTATTTT
TRBJ2-7,16,TRBD2,TRBV7-2,medium-sized,CASSSLGSGEGYEQYF,TGTGCCAGCAGCTCCCTGGGGTCCGGGGAGGGGTACGAGCAGTACTTC
TRBJ1-2,10,NA,TRBV20-1,NA,CSPPGYGYTF,TGCAGTCCCCCAGGGTATGGCTACACCTTC
TRBJ2-3,14,TRBD2,TRBV6-2/TRBV6-3,few,CASRRTSGTDTQYF,TGTGCCAGCAGGAGGACTAGCGGCACAGATACGCAGTATTTT
TRBJ2-7,14,NA,TRBV2,few,CASSGAAASYEQYF,TGTGCCAGCAGTGGAGCGGCAGCCTCCTACGAGCAGTACTTC
TRBJ2-1,17,TRBD1,TRBV24-1,NA,CATSDWGQGFSYNEQFF,TGTGCCACCAGTGATTGGGGACAGGGGTTCTCCTACAATGAGCAGTTCTTC
TRBJ2-1,15,NA,TRBV30,NA,CASGGWAPPANEQFF,TGTGCCTCCGGAGGGTGGGCCCCCCCCGCGAATGAGCAGTTCTTC